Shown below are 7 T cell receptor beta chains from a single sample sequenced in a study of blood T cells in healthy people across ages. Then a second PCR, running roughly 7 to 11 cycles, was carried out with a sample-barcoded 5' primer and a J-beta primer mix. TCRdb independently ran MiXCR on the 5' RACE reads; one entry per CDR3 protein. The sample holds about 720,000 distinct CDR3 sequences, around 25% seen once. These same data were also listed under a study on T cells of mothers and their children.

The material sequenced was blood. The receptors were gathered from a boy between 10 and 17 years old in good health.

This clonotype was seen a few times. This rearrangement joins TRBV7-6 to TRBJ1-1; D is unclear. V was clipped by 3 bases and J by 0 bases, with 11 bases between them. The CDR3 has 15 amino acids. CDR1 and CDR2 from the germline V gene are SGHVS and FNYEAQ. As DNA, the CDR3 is TGTGCCAGCAGCTTTCGGGCGGATATGAACACTGAAGCTTTCTTT. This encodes CASSFRADMNTEAFF.

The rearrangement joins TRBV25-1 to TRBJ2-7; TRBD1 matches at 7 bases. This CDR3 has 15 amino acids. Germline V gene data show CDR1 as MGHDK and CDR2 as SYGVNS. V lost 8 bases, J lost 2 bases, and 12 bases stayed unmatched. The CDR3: CASQKGGSIPYEQYF. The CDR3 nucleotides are TGTGCCAGCCAAAAAGGGGGCAGTATTCCCTACGAGCAGTACTTC.

CDR3 sequence: CASSPNRDNEQFF. CDR3 coding DNA: TGCGCCAGCAGCCCGAACAGGGACAATGAGCAGTTCTTC. The J gene is TRBJ2-7, the V gene TRBV5-1; D might be TRBD1 (6 bases). The J call may be mistaken, given a closer DNA end match to TRBJ2-1. CDR1 and CDR2 (germline): SGHRS, YFSETQ. The CDR3 length is 13 residues.

CDR3 sequence: CASSEGDRFTYEQYF. The CDR3 nucleotides are TGTGCCAGCAGCGAAGGGGACAGGTTCACCTACGAGCAGTACTTC. This chain links TRBV5-6 with TRBJ2-5; 8 bases align to TRBD1. The assigned J gene may be wrong: the sequence end matches TRBJ2-7 better. The germline CDR1 and CDR2 sequences are SGHDT and YYEEEE. The CDR3 totals 15 residues.

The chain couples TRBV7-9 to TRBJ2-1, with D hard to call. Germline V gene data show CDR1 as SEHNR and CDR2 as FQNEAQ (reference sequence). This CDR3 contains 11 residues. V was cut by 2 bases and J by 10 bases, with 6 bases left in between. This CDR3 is CASSLLREQFF. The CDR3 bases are TGTGCCAGCAGCTTACTGAGAGAGCAGTTCTTC. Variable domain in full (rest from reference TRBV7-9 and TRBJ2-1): DTGVSQNPRHKITKRGQNVTFRCDPISEHNRLYWYRQTLGQGPEFLTYFQNEAQLEKSRLLSDRFSAERPKGSFSTLEIQRTEQGDSAMYLCASSLLREQFFGPGTRLTVL.

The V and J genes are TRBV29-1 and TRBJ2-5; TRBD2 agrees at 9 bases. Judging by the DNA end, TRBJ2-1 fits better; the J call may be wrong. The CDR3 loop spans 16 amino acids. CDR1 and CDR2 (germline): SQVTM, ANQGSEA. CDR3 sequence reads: CSVEDLAGLFYNEQFF. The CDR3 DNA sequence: TGCAGCGTTGAAGACCTAGCGGGACTTTTCTACAATGAGCAGTTCTTC.

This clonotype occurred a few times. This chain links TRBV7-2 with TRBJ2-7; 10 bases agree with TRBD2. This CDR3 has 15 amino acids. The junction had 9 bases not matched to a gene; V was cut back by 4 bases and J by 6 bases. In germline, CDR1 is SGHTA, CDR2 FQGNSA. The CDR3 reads CASSSVGTSVFEQYF. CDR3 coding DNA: TGTGCCAGCAGCTCTGTCGGGACTAGCGTCTTCGAGCAGTACTTC.